A selection of T cell receptor beta chains follows, all from one sample in a study of blood T cells in healthy people across ages. In TCRdb, the 5' RACE reads were re-called with MiXCR into one record per CDR3 protein. The sample has almost 800,000 distinct CDR3 sequences, 58% seen once. The sample consisted of blood. The receptors come from a man aged 25 to 40 in good health. CDR3s include the opening cysteine and the closing phenylalanine or tryptophan.

v_call: TRBV25-1; j_call: TRBJ2-3; cdr3_aa: CASSRSADTQYF
v_call: TRBV6-2/TRBV6-3; j_call: TRBJ2-4; cdr3_aa: CAISLSGRAVTKNIQYF
v_call: TRBV20-1; j_call: TRBJ1-2; cdr3_aa: CSARVDGPESGYTF
v_call: TRBV4-2; j_call: TRBJ2-7; cdr3_aa: CASSQDISGPYEQYF
v_call: TRBV2; j_call: TRBJ1-2; cdr3_aa: CASSRETNYGYTF
v_call: TRBV20-1; j_call: TRBJ1-5; cdr3_aa: CSASQSGRGQSQPQHF
v_call: TRBV3-1; j_call: TRBJ2-7; cdr3_aa: CASSHPGTSLYEQYF
v_call: TRBV9; j_call: TRBJ1-1; cdr3_aa: CASSAGSHPKNTEAFF
v_call: TRBV12-3/TRBV12-4; j_call: TRBJ2-5; cdr3_aa: CASSFEGTRTQYF
v_call: TRBV24-1; j_call: TRBJ2-3; cdr3_aa: CATSESGGEDTQYF
v_call: TRBV6-1; j_call: NA; cdr3_aa: CASLRDSSYEQYF
v_call: TRBV9; j_call: NA; cdr3_aa: CASSPTMTPYEQYF
v_call: TRBV4-3; j_call: TRBJ2-7; cdr3_aa: CASSPYAPGDEQYF
v_call: TRBV6-5; j_call: TRBJ2-1; cdr3_aa: CASSQSVSSYNEQFF
v_call: TRBV10-3; j_call: TRBJ2-1; cdr3_aa: CATGTGGPYNEQFF
v_call: TRBV28; j_call: TRBJ2-7; cdr3_aa: CASRTGEIYEQYF
v_call: TRBV7-2; j_call: TRBJ2-3; cdr3_aa: CASATGVTDTQYF
v_call: TRBV3-1; j_call: TRBJ2-7; cdr3_aa: CASSQGITYEQYF
v_call: TRBV7-9; j_call: TRBJ2-5; cdr3_aa: CASSIDLAPPWETQYF
v_call: TRBV11-2; j_call: TRBJ2-4; cdr3_aa: CASSRGVRWDIQYF
v_call: TRBV6-1; j_call: TRBJ1-5; cdr3_aa: CASSDPITPKNQPQHF
v_call: TRBV28; j_call: TRBJ2-5; cdr3_aa: CAANPIGLEETQYF
v_call: TRBV12-3/TRBV12-4; j_call: TRBJ1-2; cdr3_aa: CASSLSGDPGYTF
v_call: TRBV9; j_call: TRBJ1-2; cdr3_aa: CASSTQSGPRTSGYTF
v_call: TRBV10-3; j_call: TRBJ2-7; cdr3_aa: CAISSSGGDAYEQYF
v_call: TRBV27; j_call: TRBJ2-3; cdr3_aa: CASSAGYLPDTQYF
v_call: TRBV20-1; j_call: TRBJ1-2; cdr3_aa: CSARTDSQLRDGYTF
v_call: TRBV20-1; j_call: TRBJ2-7; cdr3_aa: CSARAGGSREQYF
v_call: TRBV28; j_call: TRBJ2-7; cdr3_aa: CASSLEDYSYEQYF
v_call: TRBV11-2; j_call: TRBJ2-1; cdr3_aa: CASRPEGGREQFF
v_call: TRBV27; j_call: TRBJ2-1; cdr3_aa: CASSLYGQGSYNGQFF
v_call: TRBV6-2/TRBV6-3; j_call: TRBJ2-2; cdr3_aa: CASSYNAGGTFITGELFF
v_call: TRBV12-3/TRBV12-4; j_call: TRBJ1-5; cdr3_aa: CASSFGQGTTQPQHF
v_call: TRBV27; j_call: TRBJ2-1; cdr3_aa: CASSPGHPVTNEQFF
v_call: TRBV5-1; j_call: TRBJ2-5; cdr3_aa: CASSLTGTQETQYF
v_call: TRBV7-2; j_call: TRBJ1-5; cdr3_aa: CASSLQGQARFRPQHF
v_call: TRBV20-1; j_call: TRBJ2-7; cdr3_aa: CSAPDVSYEQYF
v_call: TRBV3-1; j_call: TRBJ1-2; cdr3_aa: CASSQETARGYTF
v_call: TRBV20-1; j_call: TRBJ2-3; cdr3_aa: CSARPALSPITDTQYF
v_call: TRBV7-2; j_call: TRBJ2-1; cdr3_aa: CASSLYRRDEQFF
v_call: TRBV7-2; j_call: TRBJ2-2; cdr3_aa: CASSLESAGELFF
v_call: TRBV9; j_call: TRBJ1-1; cdr3_aa: CASSGGAAEAFF